This T cell receptor (beta chain) emerged from a study of blood T cell repertoires in COVID-19. Study context: Samples representing acute and convalescent COVID-19 were sourced from the United States, Italy and Spain. T cells, B-cell-depleted T cells, or PBMCs supplied cDNA or gDNA.

Under the authors' procedure: Reference gene primer amplification gave estimated nucleated cell counts. Profiling relied on immunoSEQ multiplex PCR, and the TCRdb table lists in-frame clones only, not all of them. D and trimming come from the DNA, and the V and J calls and clone size come from that table. The sample has fewer than 150,000 clones; approximately 85% are singletons. CDR1 and CDR2 from the germline V gene are LGHNA and YSLEER. Trimming took off 5 bases at V and 3 bases at J, with 14 bases between the two ends. The CDR3 totals 15 residues. The receptor comes from an older woman with COVID-19, enrolled during active disease. The chain joins TRBV4-3 to TRBJ1-5, with a possible D match to TRBD1 (6 bases). The sample comprised peripheral blood. The DNA of the CDR3 is TGCGCCAGCAGCGAGCAGACAGGTCACAATCAGCCCCAGCATTTT. Amino acid sequence: CASSEQTGHNQPQHF.